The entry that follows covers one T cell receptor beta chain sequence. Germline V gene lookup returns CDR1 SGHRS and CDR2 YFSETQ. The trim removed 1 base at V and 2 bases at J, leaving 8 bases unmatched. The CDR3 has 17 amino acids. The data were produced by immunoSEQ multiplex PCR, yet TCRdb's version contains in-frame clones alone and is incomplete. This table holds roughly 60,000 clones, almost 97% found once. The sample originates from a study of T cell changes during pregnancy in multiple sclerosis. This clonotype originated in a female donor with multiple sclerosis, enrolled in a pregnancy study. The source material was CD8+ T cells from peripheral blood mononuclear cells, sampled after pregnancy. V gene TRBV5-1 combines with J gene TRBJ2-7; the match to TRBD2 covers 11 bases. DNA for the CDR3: TGCGCCAGCAGCTTGTGGGTAGCGGGAGGGCGCCCCTACGAGCAGTACTTC. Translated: CASSLWVAGGRPYEQYF.